The 32 T cell receptor beta chains below come from one sample, sequenced in a study of metastatic and nonmetastatic thyroid tumors. TCRdb called clones again from the PCR reads with MiXCR. This sample yields about 25,000 clones, of which 20% to 25% are seen a single time; approximately 25% belongs to the top ten. Each patient went into thyroid surgery without having received any treatment. Sequenced: blood. These receptors were obtained from a male donor with papillary thyroid cancer or a benign thyroid nodule (not recorded which). Some clones in this sample may be carry-over from other donors' samples.

This clone was observed many times. Other DNA sequences of this sample code for an identical CDR3. V usage is TRBV11-2 and J usage is TRBJ2-7; a weak D match, TRBD2 (5 bases). The V end lost 5 bases, the J end lost 3 bases, and 14 bases lay between the germline ends. The V gene's germline CDR1 is SGHAT and CDR2 FQNNGV. The length of the CDR3 is 14 residues. The CDR3, as DNA: TGTGCCAGCAGCCCCCCCGGAACTAGCTACGAGCAGTACTTC. This encodes CASSPPGTSYEQYF.

This clone was recorded at least ten times. Additional DNA sequences in this sample encode the identical CDR3. J is TRBJ1-1 and V is TRBV12-3 or TRBV12-4, with unresolved D. Trimming removed 3 bases at V and 5 bases at J, with 16 bases between. The CDR3 consists of 15 residues. The CDR3 nucleotides read TGTGCCAGCAGTTTCAACGCCGGGAGGATGACTGAAGCTTTCTTT. Translated, it gives CASSFNAGRMTEAFF.

At least ten counts were recorded for this clone. The gene calls are TRBV5-1 and TRBJ1-6; TRBD1 agrees at 9 bases. The CDR3 has 15 amino acids. From germline, CDR1 is SGHRS and CDR2 YFSETQ. Trimming took 3 bases from V and 6 from J; bases not matched to a gene: 4. The CDR3 bases are TGCGCCAGCAGCTCCGGGACAGGGTCTAATTCACCCCTCCACTTT. The encoded protein is CASSSGTGSNSPLHF.

This clone showed up many times. The sample holds other DNA sequences that translate to the same CDR3. This sequence joins TRBV29-1 and TRBJ1-5, with D tentatively TRBD1 (5 bases). CDR3 size: 13 residues. V was cut by 8 bases and J by 4 bases, with 15 bases left in between. CDR1 and CDR2 from the germline V gene are SQVTM and ANQGSEA. The CDR3 nucleotides read TGCAGCTACGGACACGGTCAGAATCAGCCCCAGCATTTT. Its translation is CSYGHGQNQPQHF.

This clone showed up many times. This chain links TRBV14 with TRBJ2-7; no clear D gene. Between the trimmed V and J ends, which lost 4 bases and 2 bases, there was a span of 9 bases. The V gene's germline CDR1 is SGHDN and CDR2 FVKESK. CDR3 length: 13 residues. CDR3: CASSRRLPYEQYF. The DNA for the CDR3 is TGTGCCAGCAGCCGCCGGTTGCCCTACGAGCAGTACTTC.

The chain carries TRBV6-1 and TRBJ1-5; D is uncertain. V lost 3 bases, J lost 6 bases, and 15 bases lay in between. The CDR3 sequence is 15 residues long. Germline V lookup: CDR1 MNHNS, CDR2 SASEGT. The CDR3: CASSDDGSGPQPQHF. CDR3 in DNA: TGTGCCAGCAGTGATGACGGCTCAGGACCTCAGCCCCAGCATTTT.

This clone showed up many times. V gene TRBV30 combines with J gene TRBJ1-6; D uncertain. The CDR3 sequence is 13 residues long. V was trimmed by 2 bases and J by 11 bases, leaving 13 bases between them. CDR1 is GTSNPN, CDR2 SVGIG, per germline (reference sequence). CDR3 in DNA: TGTGCCTGGAGTCCCGAGAACATTCCACCCCTCCACTTT. This codes for CAWSPENIPPLHF. Based on the CDR3 plus reference TRBV30 and TRBJ1-6, the full variable domain is SQTIHQWPATLVQPVGSPLSLECTVEGTSNPNLYWYRQAAGRGLQLLFYSVGIGQISSEVPQNLSASRPQDRQFILSSKKLLLSDSGFYLCAWSPENIPPLHFGNGTRLTVT.

A remark on this clone: The CDR3 does not close with the conserved phenylalanine or tryptophan, likely indicating a read error. The limits of the CDR3 on the DNA are not certain, so only TCRdb's listed CDR3 is given. This CDR3 reads CASHLGGGGDKLYI. The gene calls are TRBV6-9 and TRBJ1-4; TRBD1 is taken as the D call from the table, unchecked against the DNA. Both ends counted, the CDR3 spans 14 residues. Germline CDR1 MNHGY, CDR2 SVAAGI.

This clone has ten or more counts. The J gene is TRBJ2-5, the V gene TRBV5-1; D is possibly TRBD1 (7 bases). The CDR3 extends over 14 amino acids. CDR1 and CDR2 (germline): SGHRS, YFSETQ. The V and J ends lost 4 bases and 4 bases respectively, with 14 bases between them. DNA of the CDR3: TGCGCCAGCAGCGTGCCAGGGGGGATAGAGACCCAGTACTTC. Translation gives CASSVPGGIETQYF. Variable domain in full (rest from reference TRBV5-1 and TRBJ2-5): KAGVTQTPRYLIKTRGQQVTLSCSPISGHRSVSWYQQTPGQGLQFLFEYFSETQRNKGNFPGRFSGRQFSNSRSEMNVSTLELGDSALYLCASSVPGGIETQYFGPGTRLLVL.

Regarding this clone: Relative to the germline gene, one junction end is altered; a read error may explain this. The chain uses TRBV12-3 or TRBV12-4 and TRBJ2-5, with D unclear. This CDR3 has 14 residues. CDR3 DNA: TGTGCCCGCAGACCCGGGCCTACGAAGGGGACCCAGTACTTC. The encoded protein is CARRPGPTKGTQYF.

This clone was counted ten times or more. The rearrangement uses TRBV5-1 and TRBJ2-5, with a tentative D call TRBD2 (5 bases). This CDR3 contains 14 residues. CDR1 SGHRS and CDR2 YFSETQ come from the germline V gene. V lost 4 bases to trimming and J lost 4 bases, with 14 bases between them. The CDR3 DNA follows: TGCGCCAGCAGCCCGACGGGGAGTTCAGAGACCCAGTACTTC. Protein sequence: CASSPTGSSETQYF.

This clone has a count of ten or more. The chain couples TRBV28 to TRBJ1-6; D unclear. The CDR3 covers 21 residues. CDR1 and CDR2 (germline): MDHEN, SYDVKM. Trimming removed 1 base at V and 0 bases at J, with 22 bases between. In DNA form, the CDR3 reads TGTGCCAGCAGTTTATTCTCGCTTGGAGGCGTTGAAAGCTCCTATAATTCACCCCTCCACTTT. Its protein is CASSLFSLGGVESSYNSPLHF.

With regard to this clone: One end of the junction is discordant with germline, which a read error may explain. This chain uses TRBV19 with TRBJ1-5; D is unresolved. This CDR3 is built from 14 residues. In germline, CDR1 is LNHDA, CDR2 SQIVND (reference sequence). As DNA, the CDR3 is TGTGCAAGTAGTATCGGCGATGGAGATCAGACCCAGCATTTT. This encodes CASSIGDGDQTQHF.

This clone was picked up a small number of times. V usage is TRBV2 and J usage is TRBJ2-7; no firm D call. The length of the CDR3 is 14 residues. V lost 7 bases and J 1 base, leaving 14 bases between the germline ends. CDR1 is SNHLY and CDR2 is FYNNEI in the germline V gene. The CDR3: CASKRVDSSYEQYF. Written as DNA, the CDR3 is TGTGCCAGCAAAAGGGTCGATTCTTCCTACGAGCAGTACTTC. Drawing the rest from reference TRBV2 and TRBJ2-7, the complete variable domain is EPEVTQTPSHQVTQMGQEVILRCVPISNHLYFYWYRQILGQKVEFLVSFYNNEISEKSEIFDDQFSVERPDGSNFTLKIRSTKLEDSAMYFCASKRVDSSYEQYFGPGTRLTVT.

This clone has at least ten counts. J is TRBJ2-2 and V is TRBV12-3 or TRBV12-4, with 8 bases identical to TRBD1. This CDR3 contains 14 residues. V dropped 5 bases and J dropped 1; count of bases not matched to a gene: 0. CDR3 in DNA: TGTGCCAGCAGTGGGACAGGGAACACCGGGGAGCTGTTTTTT. It is translated as CASSGTGNTGELFF.

V usage is TRBV11-2 and J usage is TRBJ2-1; 7 bases line up with TRBD1. CDR1 is SGHAT and CDR2 is FQNNGV in the germline V gene. J gave up 15 bases and V 1 base, and 9 bases lay outside the gene matches. The CDR3 runs 13 residues. The DNA for the CDR3 is TGTGCCAGCAGCTTAGGTCCCTCGGGACAGCGGTTCTTC. Encoded protein: CASSLGPSGQRFF.

In its sample, this clone was seen many times. The V and J genes are TRBV10-3 and TRBJ1-5; no definite D call. CDR3 length: 13 residues. Trimming cost V 3 bases and J 6 bases, with 9 bases left between them. Germline CDR1 and CDR2: ENHRY and SYGVKD. In nucleotides, the CDR3 is TGTGCCATCAGTGATCTCGATGGTCAGCCCCAGCATTTT. Translating it yields CAISDLDGQPQHF.

There are many counts of this clone. The DNA for the CDR3 is TGTGCCAGCAGCCGGGACAGCCCCTGGGATAATTCACCCCTCCACTTT. Translated, it gives CASSRDSPWDNSPLHF. The chain links TRBV3-1 to TRBJ1-6; 7 nucleotides align to TRBD1. Trimming cost V 4 bases and J 5 bases; bases outside gene matches: 8. This CDR3 comprises 16 residues. Germline CDR1 reads LGHDT; CDR2 reads YNNKEL (reference sequence).

This clone was recorded many times. The chain joins TRBV20-1 to TRBJ2-6; TRBD2 is a possible D gene (5 bases). Germline V gives CDR1 DFQATT, CDR2 SNEGSKA (reference sequence). V dropped 3 bases and J dropped 0 bases, with 6 bases sitting between them. CDR3 length equals 14 residues. The CDR3 region has the DNA TGCAGTGCTAGCGACTACTCTGGGGCCAACGTCCTGACTTTC. Translated: CSASDYSGANVLTF.

This clone appeared many times. V and J are TRBV4-1 and TRBJ1-4; 7 bases agree with TRBD1. The CDR3 is 18 amino acids. The germline V gene has CDR1 MGHRA and CDR2 YSYEKL. Trimming removed 3 bases from V and 0 bases from J; junction bases left unmatched: 10. The CDR3 protein is CASSHSLLTGATNEKLFF. The CDR3 DNA sequence: TGCGCCAGCAGCCACTCTCTCCTCACAGGGGCAACTAATGAAAAACTGTTTTTT.

In its sample, this clone was seen many times. The V gene is TRBV6-1, the J gene TRBJ1-2, with no clear D. Trimming shortened V by 0 bases and J by 4 bases, and 18 bases separated the two germline ends. Germline CDR1 is MNHNS and CDR2 is SASEGT. This CDR3 is built from 17 residues. The CDR3 DNA reads as TGTGCCAGCAGTGAAGCAGGGTTTGCGTCGTTCAGCTATGGCTACACCTTC. The encoded protein is CASSEAGFASFSYGYTF.

In this sample, this clone turned up many times. The chain combines TRBV29-1 with TRBJ1-2; D is undetermined. Germline CDR1 reads SQVTM; CDR2 reads ANQGSEA. CDR3 length: 11 residues. V lost 7 bases and J lost 2, with 8 bases in between. The CDR3 is CSAGRNYGYTF. The CDR3 DNA follows: TGCAGCGCCGGGAGGAACTATGGCTACACCTTC.

This clone was detected many times. This could be a read error, since a much larger clone is one nucleotide away. The rearrangement links TRBV6-1 to TRBJ1-2, with D unresolved. Germline V gives CDR1 MNHNS, CDR2 SASEGT. CDR3 size: 15 residues. The CDR3 sequence is CVSSAHFPPSNGYTF. CDR3 nucleotide sequence: TGTGTCAGCAGTGCACACTTCCCTCCGAGTAATGGCTACACCTTC.

There are many counts of this clone. V usage is TRBV28 and J usage is TRBJ1-4, with 9 bases aligning to TRBD1. V lost 6 bases and J lost 8; bases outside the gene matches: 7. This CDR3 region has 14 residues. CDR1 is MDHEN and CDR2 is SYDVKM in the germline V gene. Written as DNA, the CDR3 is TGTGCCAGCAGGACCGGACAGGGGTACGAAAAACTGTTTTTT. It encodes CASRTGQGYEKLFF.

This clone was recorded at least ten times. CDR3 coding DNA: TGTGCCAGCAGTGAATTTCCGGACCTTCGGGCAGATACGCAGTATTTT. Translated: CASSEFPDLRADTQYF. The genes are TRBV25-1 and TRBJ2-3; no clear D. The CDR3 covers 16 residues. Germline CDR1 reads MGHDK; CDR2 reads SYGVNS. Between the trimmed V and J ends, which lost 1 base and 4 bases, there was a span of 15 bases. The whole variable domain, remainder taken from reference TRBV25-1 and TRBJ2-3, is EADIYQTPRYLVIGTGKKITLECSQTMGHDKMYWYQQDPGMELHLIHYSYGVNSTEKGDLSSESTVSRIRTEHFPLTLESARPSHTSQYLCASSEFPDLRADTQYFGPGTRLTVL.

The V gene is TRBV3-1, the J gene TRBJ1-2; D uncertain. Germline CDR1 reads LGHDT; CDR2 reads YNNKEL (reference sequence). V gave up 0 bases and J gave up 7 bases, with 15 bases separating them. This CDR3 contains 15 residues. As DNA, the CDR3 is TGTGCCAGCAGCCAAGACGCCGACGGGTTCTCTGGCTACACCTTC. As protein: CASSQDADGFSGYTF. The variable domain in full, with the rest retrieved from reference TRBV3-1 and TRBJ1-2, is DTAVSQTPKYLVTQMGNDKSIKCEQNLGHDTMYWYKQDSKKFLKIMFSYNNKELIINETVPNRFSPKSPDKAHLNLHINSLELGDSAVYFCASSQDADGFSGYTFGSGTRLTVV.

At least ten counts were recorded for this clone. The rearrangement joins TRBV7-9 to TRBJ2-1, with 9 bases matching TRBD2. The V gene end was trimmed by 2 bases and the J gene end by 4 bases; junction bases not matched to a gene: 6. Germline V gene lookup returns CDR1 SEHNR and CDR2 FQNEAQ (reference sequence). This CDR3 has 16 residues. Written as DNA, the CDR3 is TGTGCCAGCAGCTTAAGTCTAGCGGGATCTTACAATGAGCAGTTCTTC. As protein: CASSLSLAGSYNEQFF.

This clone was detected many times. V and J are TRBV28 and TRBJ1-1; D is unclear. Per the germline V gene, CDR1 is MDHEN and CDR2 is SYDVKM. Trimming shortened V by 9 bases and J by 5 bases, and 16 bases separated the two germline ends. The CDR3 loop spans 13 amino acids. DNA of the CDR3: TGTGCCAGTACTTGGACCCTAGGGACTGAAGCTTTCTTT. Its translation is CASTWTLGTEAFF. Supplemented by reference TRBV28 and TRBJ1-1, the full variable domain reads DVKVTQSSRYLVKRTGEKVFLECVQDMDHENMFWYRQDPGLGLRLIYFSYDVKMKEKGDIPEGYSVSREKKERFSLILESASTNQTSMYLCASTWTLGTEAFFGQGTRLTVV.

The table lists this clone with many counts. This chain joins TRBV5-1 and TRBJ2-5; 9 bases agree with TRBD1. CDR3 length: 15 residues. Per the germline V gene, CDR1 is SGHRS and CDR2 is YFSETQ. With V trimmed by 4 bases and J by 4 bases, 8 bases remained unmatched. CDR3 region: CASSLNTGGRETQYF. Here the CDR3 DNA reads TGCGCCAGCAGCCTTAATACAGGGGGCAGAGAGACCCAGTACTTC.

This clone was counted many times. The identical CDR3 is also encoded by other nucleotide sequences in the sample. For the CDR3, the DNA is TGTGCCAGCAGCTTAGGGGACCGTCAGCCCCAGCATTTT. Residues: CASSLGDRQPQHF. The V and J genes are TRBV11-2 and TRBJ1-5, with D tentatively TRBD1 (5 bases). Germline loops: CDR1 SGHAT, CDR2 FQNNGV. V was pared by 1 base and J by 6 bases, with 7 bases between. The CDR3 runs 13 residues.

This clone has ten or more counts. The chain carries TRBV5-4 and TRBJ2-3; D is perhaps TRBD1 or TRBD2 (5 bases each). The CDR3 extends over 15 amino acids. V lost 0 bases, J lost 0 bases, and 8 bases lay in between. CDR1 and CDR2 (germline): SGHNT, YYREEE (reference sequence). CDR3 DNA: TGTGCCAGCAGCTTGGTTGGGGGAAGCACAGATACGCAGTATTTT. It is translated as CASSLVGGSTDTQYF.

Points on this clone: One end of the junction does not line up with germline, which may come from a read error. The chain recombines TRBV28 with TRBJ1-2, with unresolved D. The CDR3 is made up of 14 amino acids. CDR1 is MDHEN and CDR2 is SYDVKM in the germline V gene. CDR3 in DNA: TGTACCAGCAGCATCCCCCAGGAGGCTCGTGGCTACACCTTC. This translates into CTSSIPQEARGYTF.